Following are 10 T cell receptor beta chains from one sample sequenced in a study of cytomegalovirus exposure and HLA in healthy donors. PCR primers comprised 60 Vbeta and 13 Jbeta primers. The repertoire was sequenced with immunoSEQ multiplex PCR; TCRdb's copy has only in-frame clones and lacks some. There are about 40,000 clones in the sample; 86% occur only once, and roughly 10% lies in the top ten. Material: PBMCs. These receptors all come from a middle-aged woman in good health and CMV-seropositive.

The chain combines TRBV19 with TRBJ2-4, with TRBD1 matching over 9 bases. The CDR3 is 13 residues long. Germline assignment: CDR1 LNHDA and CDR2 SQIVND (reference sequence). Trimming at V came to 4 bases and at J to 13 bases, leaving 8 bases not matched to a gene. In DNA form, the CDR3 reads TGTGCCAGTAGTACCGGGACAGGGACAACACAGTACTTC. It encodes CASSTGTGTTQYF. The full variable domain, rest sourced from reference TRBV19 and TRBJ2-4, is DGGITQSPKYLFRKEGQNVTLSCEQNLNHDAMYWYRQDPGQGLRLIYYSQIVNDFQKGDIAEGYSVSREKKESFPLTVTSAQKNPTAFYLCASSTGTGTTQYFGAGTRLSVL.

The chain employs TRBV6-1 and TRBJ2-7; 7 bases align to TRBD2. Germline V lookup: CDR1 MNHNS, CDR2 SASEGT. The CDR3 is 17 residues long. Trimming cost V 2 bases and J 5 bases; bases outside gene matches: 15. For the CDR3, the DNA is TGTGCCAGCAGTGAAATCGGGGGAGGGGCCAATTCCCACGAGCAGTACTTC. Translation: CASSEIGGGANSHEQYF.

In its sample, this clone was seen once. The chain joins TRBV27 to TRBJ2-1; 8 bases are shared with TRBD2. There are 14 residues in the CDR3. Unmatched junction bases numbered 6, after V lost 5 bases and J lost 6 bases. Germline CDR1 MNHEY, CDR2 SMNVEV (reference sequence). DNA of the CDR3: TGTGCCAGCAGTAAACGGGGGGGCAGCAATGAGCAGTTCTTC. Residues: CASSKRGGSNEQFF.

This chain uses TRBV30 with TRBJ1-6; D is unresolved. This CDR3 has 13 residues. Germline-derived CDR1 and CDR2 are GTSNPN and SVGIG (reference sequence). V lost 2 bases and J lost 8, with 10 bases in between. The DNA for the CDR3 is TGTGCCTGGAGTACCCTCAGTGATTCACCCCTCCACTTT. Translating gives CAWSTLSDSPLHF.

This clone was seen a single time. The chain uses TRBV19 and TRBJ2-7; tentative D call: TRBD2 (7 bases). Germline V CDR1 and CDR2: LNHDA, SQIVND (reference sequence). The CDR3 loop spans 14 amino acids. Trimming took 4 bases from V and 5 from J, leaving 15 bases between them. CDR3 region: CASSNRRGGDEQYF. CDR3 in DNA: TGTGCCAGTAGTAACCGGAGAGGGGGGGACGAGCAGTACTTC.

The J gene is TRBJ1-5, the V gene TRBV6-1, with D hard to call. Trimming took off 10 bases at V and 6 bases at J, with 13 bases between the two ends. CDR1 is MNHNS, CDR2 SASEGT, per germline. The CDR3 runs to 12 residues. DNA of the CDR3: TGTGCCACGTTGGGCCTGGGTCAGCCCCAGCATTTT. It codes for CATLGLGQPQHF.

The V call is TRBV5-6, the J call TRBJ2-7; TRBD1 might be the D (5 bases). Germline loops: CDR1 SGHDT, CDR2 YYEEEE. The CDR3 is made up of 15 amino acids. V lost 4 bases, J lost 1 base, and 15 bases lay in between. CDR3 sequence: CASSHMLGDSYEQYF. The CDR3 bases are TGTGCCAGCAGCCACATGTTAGGGGATTCCTACGAGCAGTACTTC.

On this clone: One junction end disagrees with the germline gene, perhaps due to a read error. This chain links TRBV7-9 with TRBJ1-2, with 9 bases aligning to TRBD1. The V gene's germline CDR1 is SEHNR and CDR2 FQNEAQ (reference sequence). This CDR3 region has 16 residues. The CDR3 protein is CSSSSPGTGLRGGYTF. CDR3 DNA: TGTTCCAGCAGCTCCCCCGGGACAGGGTTGAGGGGTGGCTACACCTTC.

The J gene is TRBJ1-1, the V gene TRBV7-2, with D unclear. The CDR3 length is 13 residues. CDR1 is SGHTA and CDR2 is FQGNSA in the germline V gene. The ends were cut back, 5 bases at V and 0 bases at J, with 7 bases in the middle. CDR3 sequence reads: CASSDSVNTEAFF. As DNA, the CDR3 is TGTGCCAGCAGCGACTCGGTGAACACTGAAGCTTTCTTT.

The chain links TRBV9 to TRBJ1-4; D is unresolved. The V and J ends lost 2 bases and 0 bases respectively, with 8 bases between them. Per germline, CDR1 SGDLS and CDR2 YYNGEE. This CDR3 is built from 15 residues. This chain's CDR3 is CASSVGGSTNEKLFF. The CDR3 DNA reads as TGTGCCAGCAGCGTTGGCGGTTCAACTAATGAAAAACTGTTTTTT.